Sequencing of this T cell receptor beta chain was carried out in a study of blood T cells in healthy people across ages. CDR3 size: 16 residues. The germline CDR1 and CDR2 sequences are SNHLY and FYNNEI. Alongside a J-beta primer mix, a sample-barcoded 5' primer served in a second PCR lasting about 7 to 11 cycles. Via MiXCR, TCRdb re-called the 5' RACE reads, giving one row per CDR3 protein. The table records roughly 2 million distinct CDR3 sequences, approximately 50% of them present only once. Sequencing input: blood. The V gene is TRBV2, the J gene TRBJ2-7, with TRBD2 identical over 9 bases. TRBJ2-5 matches the DNA end more closely, so the J call is doubtful. This receptor was identified in a woman aged 40 to 49 in good health. CDR3 protein: CASSGYGGGAKKTQYF. The DNA of the CDR3 is TGTGCCAGCAGTGGTTACGGCGGGGGGGCCAAAAAGACCCAGTACTTC.